The 22 T cell receptor delta chains presented below share a single source sample, sequenced in a study of γδ T cells in repeated Plasmodium falciparum infection. TCRdb re-analyzed the multiplex PCR reads via CATT. The data show 50,000 or so delta-chain clones, with 1.6% seen just once and about 8.3% held by the top ten. Bulk repertoires came from Vgamma9/Vdelta2+ or Vdelta2-negative gammadelta T cells flow-sorted from PBMC. The sequenced sample was gamma-delta T cells from blood. These receptors were collected from a pool of human donors (malaria-infected and uninfected, not separated).

A word on this clone: This DNA's translation differs at residue 13 from TCRdb's protein, which comes from a much larger clone; a read error is likely, and the protein shown is translated from the DNA. V is TRDV1 and J is TRDJ1, with 11 bases matching TRDD3. TCRdb records no J gene; here it was assigned by comparing the DNA to germline. Germline lookup yields CDR1 TSWWSYY and CDR2 QGS. This CDR3 region has 19 residues. V was pared by 10 bases and J by 2 bases, with 21 bases of the junction left unmatched. The CDR3 sequence is CAPPLYWGIGRGPTDKLIF. Here the CDR3 DNA reads TGTGCTCCCCCGCTGTACTGGGGGATAGGGCGAGGTCCTACCGATAAACTCATCTTT.

This clone turned up a few times. This may arise from a read error, as a much more abundant clone is one base away. The sample holds other DNA sequences that translate to the same CDR3. The chain links TRDV1 to TRDJ1; 9 bases match TRDD3. The CDR3 length is 21 residues. Germline loops: CDR1 TSWWSYY, CDR2 QGS. Written as DNA, the CDR3 is TGTGCTCTTGGGGAACCTGTGCCCCATTGGGGGATAATGCGCAACACCGATAAACTAATCTTT. Translated, it gives CALGEPVPHWGIMRNTDKLIF.

A remark on this clone: The protein given by TCRdb reflects a much larger clone and differs at residue 9 from this DNA's translation, likely from a read error; the protein shown is the DNA's translation. The V gene is TRDV1, the J gene TRDJ1, with D possibly TRDD3 on 5 matching bases. The J gene, absent from TCRdb, was called here by matching the DNA to germline. The V and J ends lost 5 bases and 0 bases respectively, with 16 bases between them. The CDR3 is 16 amino acids. Germline CDR1 TSWWSYY, CDR2 QGS. DNA of the CDR3: TGTGCTCTTGGGAATAAAAACAGGGGAGACACCGATAAACTCATCTTT. This encodes CALGNKNRGDTDKLIF.

This clone was counted a few times. This is likely an artifact of a read error, given a far larger clone one base away. The identical CDR3 is also encoded by other nucleotide sequences in the sample. No J gene call was made, and the V gene is TRDV1. The CDR3 contains 15 residues. CDR1 and CDR2 (germline): TSWWSYY, QGS. The CDR3, as DNA: TGTGCCAAAGGGCGGGGAACCGGCTCCACCGATAAACTCATCTTC. Protein sequence: CAKGRGTGSTDKLIF.

Turning to this clone: The protein TCRdb lists belongs to a much larger clone and differs from this DNA's translation at residue 6, which points to a read error; the protein shown is made from the DNA. V usage is TRDV1 and J usage is TRDJ1; 9 nucleotides agree with TRDD3. This CDR3 has 19 residues. V shed 2 bases and J 10 bases; nucleotides not matched to a gene: 23. The germline V gene encodes CDR1 TSWWSYY and CDR2 QGS. The CDR3: CALGESLLTVPVGDKGLIF. CDR3 coding DNA: TGTGCTCTTGGGGAAAGCCTCCTGACCGTACCTGTGGGGGATAAGGGACTCATCTTT.

This clone came up a few times. TCRdb pairs this DNA with a much larger clone's protein that differs at residue 3, likely a read error; the protein shown was translated from the DNA. V is TRDV2 and J is TRDJ2, with TRDD3 identical over 13 bases. Because TCRdb records no J gene, it was assigned here through a match of the DNA to germline. CDR1 is GEAIGNYY, CDR2 EKD, per germline. The length of the CDR3 is 27 residues. The CDR3 nucleotides are TGTGCCCGTGACACTTTACTGGGGGATACGCACCTCGGAGGACTGGGGGATACCCCCGTAAAAACAGCACAACTCTTCTTT. Translation: CARDTLLGDTHLGGLGDTPVKTAQLFF.

This clone was picked up a small number of times. The TCRdb record carries a much larger clone's protein, which differs from this DNA's translation at residue 18; a read error is the likely cause, and the protein listed here is the DNA translation. J is TRDJ3 and V is TRDV2, with 7 bases matching TRDD3. As TCRdb names no J gene, one was assigned here on the basis of a DNA match to germline. Germline V CDR1 and CDR2: GEAIGNYY, EKD. This CDR3 is built from 21 residues. In DNA, the CDR3 is TGTGCCTGTGACAAGAGGAGCTGGGGGTTCCTTAAGACCTGGGACACCCGACGGATGTTTTTC. It is translated as CACDKRSWGFLKTWDTRRMFF.

This clone was seen at least ten times. TCRdb's listed protein matches a much larger clone and diverges from this DNA's translation at residue 14, likely through a read error; the protein shown comes from the DNA. This chain uses TRDV2 with TRDJ1, with TRDD3 matching over 9 bases. The J gene was missing in TCRdb and was found by matching the end of the DNA to germline. Germline V lookup: CDR1 GEAIGNYY, CDR2 EKD. This CDR3 contains 19 residues. Trimming removed 2 bases from V and 3 bases from J; junction bases left unmatched: 18. The CDR3 nucleotides are TGTGCCTGTGACATCGTACTGGGGGACGGCTCGGGAGTCGCCGATAAACTCATCTTT. Its protein product is CACDIVLGDGSGVADKLIF.

Ten or more counts support this clone. The TCRdb record carries a much larger clone's protein, which differs from this DNA's translation at residue 8; a read error is the likely cause, and the protein listed here is the DNA translation. CDR3 bases: TGTGCTCTTGGGGACAGACCCTTCTACGGTCCGAAGGGCCTGGGGCTGACTTTCAAACTCATCTTT. As protein: CALGDRPFYGPKGLGLTFKLIF. The chain couples TRDV1 to TRDJ1, with a possible D match to TRDD3 (6 bases). The CDR3 spans 22 residues. The V gene lost 3 bases and the J gene lost 8 bases, with 40 bases spanning the gap. Germline CDR1 TSWWSYY, CDR2 QGS.

This clone was detected ten times or more. Different DNA sequences within this sample yield the same CDR3. The chain carries TRDV1 and TRDJ1; TRDD3 agrees at 10 bases. Germline CDR1 reads TSWWSYY; CDR2 reads QGS. The junction had 16 bases not matched to a gene; V was cut back by 0 bases and J by 0 bases. The CDR3 spans 21 residues. CDR3 sequence reads: CALGELYTVLGDWQYTDKLIF. CDR3 DNA: TGTGCTCTTGGGGAACTATACACCGTACTGGGGGATTGGCAGTACACCGATAAACTCATCTTT.

For this clone: The mismatch at residue 12 between this DNA's translation and the TCRdb protein of a much larger clone likely reflects a read error; the protein shown is translated from the DNA. The chain links TRDV1 to TRDJ1; 10 bases line up with TRDD3. TCRdb gives no J gene; it was assigned here by matching the DNA to germline. V gave up 3 bases and J gave up 4 bases; unmatched junction bases: 32. In germline, CDR1 is TSWWSYY, CDR2 QGS. The CDR3 is 24 amino acids. CDR3 residues: CALGEFRLRFGALGDKGRGDKLIF. CDR3 DNA sequence: TGTGCTCTTGGGGAGTTCCGACTACGGTTTGGAGCGCTGGGGGATAAAGGTCGAGGCGATAAACTCATCTTT.

At least ten counts were recorded for this clone. This sequence is one base from a far larger clone and is likely a read error. Other DNA variants within this sample encode the same CDR3. The V and J genes are TRDV1 and TRDJ1; 9 bases align to TRDD3. The CDR3 loop spans 23 amino acids. Looked up from germline, CDR1 is TSWWSYY and CDR2 is QGS. Trimming cost V 0 bases and J 0 bases; bases outside gene matches: 23. CDR3 nucleotide sequence: TGTGCTCTTGGGGAACTCAGCCTCCCCGAGTACTGGGGGAGGGGTTGGGACACCGATAAACTCATCTTT. This encodes CALGELSLPEYWGRGWDTDKLIF.

This clone was found many times. This probably arose from a read error, given a far larger clone one base away. Other DNA sequences in this specimen translate into the identical CDR3. This sequence joins TRDV1 and TRDJ1; D may match TRDD1, TRDD2 or TRDD3 (5 bases each). Germline lookup yields CDR1 TSWWSYY and CDR2 QGS. The V end was cut by 6 bases, the J end by 0 bases, with 26 bases between. This CDR3 comprises 19 residues. The CDR3 protein is CALGEIFPRLGLDTDKLIF. As DNA, the CDR3 is TGTGCTCTTGGAGAAATCTTCCCCCGATTGGGGCTGGACACCGATAAACTCATCTTT.

As concerns this clone: The protein given by TCRdb reflects a much larger clone and differs at residue 18 from this DNA's translation, likely from a read error; the protein shown is the DNA's translation. The V gene is listed as TRDV2; no J gene was called; TRDD3, the table's D call, lacks a check against the DNA. The CDR3 covers 20 residues. Looked up from germline, CDR1 is GEAIGNYY and CDR2 is EKD. The CDR3 loop is CACDTVLLGDTPWDTRQVFF. Written as DNA, the CDR3 is TGTGCCTGTGACACCGTTTTACTGGGGGATACGCCCTGGGACACCCGACAGGTGTTTTTC.

Comment on this clone: The mismatch at residue 11 between this DNA's translation and the TCRdb protein of a much larger clone likely reflects a read error; the protein shown is translated from the DNA. The chain links TRDV1 to TRDJ1, with 11 bases fitting TRDD3. The J gene was not available in TCRdb and was assigned here by matching the DNA to germline segments. The CDR3 is 28 amino acids. Germline V gives CDR1 TSWWSYY, CDR2 QGS. The chain's CDR3 is CALRELLVGMPPTRLGDTRESYTDKLIF. CDR3 DNA: TGTGCTCTTAGGGAACTACTGGTTGGCATGCCTCCTACACGTCTGGGGGATACCCGCGAATCGTACACCGATAAACTCATCTTT.

The sample holds a few counts of this clone. TCRdb assigns this DNA the protein of a much larger clone, which departs from its translation at residue 12; this likely reflects a read error, and the protein shown comes from translating the DNA. This chain links TRDV1 with TRDJ1, with 11 bases lining up with TRDD3. In the absence of a J gene in TCRdb, the DNA was matched to germline to assign it here. The length of the CDR3 is 21 residues. Trimming took 9 bases from V and 0 from J; bases not matched to a gene: 24. Per the germline V gene, CDR1 is TSWWSYY and CDR2 is QGS. The CDR3 here is CALRRLIWGIQEGQYTDKLIF. The CDR3 nucleotides read TGTGCTCTCCGCCGTCTAATCTGGGGGATACAGGAAGGCCAGTACACCGATAAACTCATCTTT.

In its sample, this clone was seen many times. The translation of this DNA and the TCRdb protein of a much larger clone differ at residue 5, probably owing to a read error; the protein shown here is translated from the DNA. The V and J genes are TRDV2 and TRDJ3; D is unresolved. The J gene, left out of TCRdb, was set here by checking the DNA against germline. V dropped 3 bases and J dropped 5 bases, with 19 bases sitting between them. Germline V gene sequence: CDR1 GEAIGNYY, CDR2 EKD. The CDR3 loop spans 18 amino acids. CDR3 sequence reads: CACDAVTPGARDTRQMFF. The DNA for the CDR3 is TGTGCCTGTGACGCCGTCACGCCAGGGGCCAGGGACACCCGACAGATGTTTTTC.

In its sample, this clone was seen many times. The identical CDR3 is also encoded by other nucleotide sequences in the sample. This chain joins TRDV1 and TRDJ1; tentatively, D is TRDD3 (5 bases). CDR1 and CDR2 (germline): TSWWSYY, QGS. V lost 1 base, J lost 7 bases, and 19 bases lay in between. The CDR3 contains 16 residues. CDR3 sequence: CALGERDLLGGLKLIF. The CDR3 nucleotides are TGTGCTCTTGGGGAACGGGACTTGCTCGGGGGGCTTAAACTCATCTTT.

This clone was seen a few times. A far larger clone is off by one base, so a read error is likely. The same CDR3 arises from other DNA sequences in this sample as well. The rearrangement links TRDV2 to TRDJ1, with TRDD3 matching 9 bases. No J segment appears in TCRdb, so it was assigned here by matching the sequence to germline. The length of the CDR3 is 19 residues. Per the germline V gene, CDR1 is GEAIGNYY and CDR2 is EKD. Losses at the gene ends were 2 bases for V and 5 bases for J; bases not matched to a gene: 20. CDR3 residues: CACDIVLGDGSGVTDKLIF. The DNA of the CDR3 is TGTGCCTGTGACATCGTACTGGGGGACGGCTCGGGAGTCACTGATAAACTCATCTTT.

This clone is medium-sized within its sample. V gene TRDV1 combines with J gene TRDJ1; possible D gene TRDD3, 7 bases. The CDR3 spans 22 residues. The V end lost 4 bases, the J end lost 0 bases, and 33 bases lay between the germline ends. Germline assignment: CDR1 TSWWSYY and CDR2 QGS. Written as DNA, the CDR3 is TGTGCTCTTGGGGGAAGGCCTTCCATTTTTTTCCGGGGATATGGGTACACCGATAAACTCATCTTT. Residues: CALGGRPSIFFRGYGYTDKLIF.

This clone was seen ten or more times. The chain links TRDV2 to TRDJ3; 10 nucleotides line up with TRDD3. Germline V CDR1 and CDR2: GEAIGNYY, EKD. Germline trimming cut 0 bases from V and 1 base from J; bases unmatched to any gene: 23. The CDR3 is made up of 25 amino acids. This CDR3 reads CACDTGVSDTYWGIRHSWDTRQMFF. The CDR3 DNA sequence: TGTGCCTGTGACACCGGAGTTTCCGACACATACTGGGGGATCCGACATTCCTGGGACACCCGACAGATGTTTTTC.

This clone was seen repeatedly, ten times or more. A read error may explain this, as a much larger clone is one base away. The identical CDR3 is also encoded by other nucleotide sequences in the sample. The J gene is TRDJ3, the V gene TRDV2; D uncertain. Looked up from germline, CDR1 is GEAIGNYY and CDR2 is EKD. CDR3 length: 15 amino acids. The CDR3 protein is CACDTVGTDTRQMFF. CDR3 DNA sequence: TGTGCCTGTGACACCGTCGGGACGGACACCAGACAGATGTTTTTC.